This T cell receptor (beta chain) was identified in a study of T cells in tumors after PD-1 blockade. Study results and caveats: Roughly 42% of tumor TCR clonotypes were also found in blood.

The count of this clone is one. Antigen specificity is unknown. This table comes from immunoSEQ multiplex PCR, and its TCRdb copy is limited to in-frame clones, with some not included. The sample shows fewer than 35,000 clones, 78% of them seen only once. This material consisted of PBMCs, taken before anti-PD-1 treatment. The receptor's source is a human donor with basal cell carcinoma.

In nucleotides, the CDR3 is TGTGCCAGCGCCCGACTAGCGTCCGCAGATACGCAGTATTTT. It translates to CASARLASADTQYF. The chain uses TRBV2 and TRBJ2-3; 8 bases agree with TRBD2. V was clipped by 8 bases and J by 4 bases; unmatched bases: 8. CDR1 and CDR2 (germline): SNHLY, FYNNEI. The CDR3 totals 14 residues.